The source of this T cell receptor (beta chain) is a study of Ad26.COV2.S vaccination and SARS-CoV-2 variants. Across the whole study: Donor participated within the Ad26.COV2.S arm of the COV1001 trial. By the intramuscular route, Ad26.COV2.S was given once, or twice 56 days apart.

Profiling relied on immunoSEQ multiplex PCR, and the TCRdb table lists in-frame clones only, not all of them. Of 400,000 to 450,000 clones listed, 90% were seen once; the top ten hold more than 9%. Concerning this clone itself: This same CDR3 is encoded by further DNA sequences in the sample.

V was shortened by 6 bases and J by 3 bases, with 9 bases between the two germline ends. The CDR3 totals 12 residues. Germline-derived CDR1 and CDR2 are SNHLY and FYNNEI. The treatment was: around 19 received Ad26.COV2.S at low or high dose, single or two shots; about 5 received placebo; per-sample allocation not given. Sampling took place 63 days after the first vaccine or placebo injection. Built on an Ad26 vector, the vaccine expressed Wuhan-strain SARS-CoV-2 spike. V usage is TRBV2 and J usage is TRBJ2-7; D might be TRBD1 or TRBD2, each matching 5 bases. The TCR originated in a person between 18 and 60 years old who received the Ad26.COV2.S COVID-19 vaccine or a placebo. The sequencing here drew on peripheral blood, taken in a trial of Ad26.COV2.S vaccine versus placebo. The CDR3 loop reads CASRGDSYEQYF. CDR3 DNA sequence: TGTGCCAGCAGGGGAGACAGCTACGAGCAGTACTTC.